Listed below are T cell receptor beta chains from one sample, sequenced in a study of cytomegalovirus exposure and HLA in healthy donors. Assay used: immunoSEQ multiplex PCR; TCRdb lists only in-frame clones, some missing. Here the sample spans about 110,000 clones, 74% being singletons. The sequenced sample was PBMCs. The source is a woman aged 40 to 50 in good health and CMV-seropositive. Both conserved end residues are part of each CDR3.

CDR3	J	V
CASSGGDTGELFF	TRBJ2-2	TRBV9
CASNQGLLSSGNTIYF	TRBJ1-3	TRBV2
CAWSSGGEEKLFF	TRBJ1-4	TRBV30
CASSLALGGGQFF	TRBJ2-1	TRBV7-8
CASSSGRGSPGEQYF	TRBJ2-7	TRBV6-5
CASSLGSYNEQFF	TRBJ2-1	TRBV5-4
CASSLIPLGAGELFF	TRBJ2-2	TRBV27
CASSLLAGDGNEQFF	TRBJ2-1	TRBV7-7
CASDNSGANVLTF	TRBJ2-6	TRBV19
CATSSFSGLGPYEQYF	TRBJ2-7	TRBV15
CASSNLSGVYGYTF	TRBJ1-2	TRBV28
CASSLESGWDTEAFF	TRBJ1-1	TRBV2
CASSPPGPEETQYF	TRBJ2-5	TRBV18
CASISSGRGGEQYF	TRBJ2-7	TRBV2
CASSFGRGDYEQYF	TRBJ2-7	TRBV7-2
CASSQTPSVNEQFF	TRBJ2-1	TRBV4-1
CASTERLDRFNQPQHF	TRBJ1-5	TRBV2
CASSQGPSGSRGTQYF	TRBJ2-3	TRBV4-1
CASTLQGATEAFF	TRBJ1-1	TRBV6-1
CASSQLVDTHYEQYF	TRBJ2-7	TRBV4-2
CASATGERFIQYF	TRBJ2-4	TRBV18
CASSRERDVNTEAFF	TRBJ1-1	TRBV19
CASRRGLAGQYEQYF	TRBJ2-7	TRBV19
CAISESGTGGVSHEQYF	TRBJ2-7	TRBV10-3
CASSYRDSPNYGYTF	TRBJ1-2	TRBV6-6
CASSQYTSGGAKNIQYF	TRBJ2-4	TRBV7-2
CASSPQGNTEAFF	TRBJ1-1	TRBV18
CASSLGQPLFYGYTF	TRBJ1-2	TRBV6-5
CASRLEGMGGNYGYTF	TRBJ1-2	TRBV5-6
CATHHSGSNQPQHF	TRBJ1-5	TRBV15
CASSLDTRGYTF	TRBJ1-2	TRBV11-3
CARRDSNFVRREGNEQFF	TRBJ2-1	TRBV27
CASSPPGQGLDTIYF	TRBJ1-3	TRBV9
CASGLVDWRGNTGELFF	TRBJ2-2	TRBV12-5
CASSITPGGAYGYTF	TRBJ1-2	TRBV19
CASSPGRTGAPGELFF	TRBJ2-2	TRBV11-2
CASSLQGNYGYTF	TRBJ1-2	TRBV5-6
CASSLVGAEGEKLFF	TRBJ1-4	TRBV5-1
CASSVDSGGMNYGYTF	TRBJ1-2	TRBV9
CASTGRGANVLTF	TRBJ2-6	TRBV2
CASSQSGQGCSSYNEQFF	TRBJ2-1	TRBV23-1
CASSGRGLVYGYTF	TRBJ1-2	TRBV5-5
CTSSQDRLQGSHEQYF	TRBJ2-7	TRBV1
CASSGPSDRTPYNEQFF	TRBJ2-1	TRBV25-1
CASSRSGTKAFF	TRBJ1-1	TRBV14
CASSETQLNTEAFF	TRBJ1-1	TRBV6-1